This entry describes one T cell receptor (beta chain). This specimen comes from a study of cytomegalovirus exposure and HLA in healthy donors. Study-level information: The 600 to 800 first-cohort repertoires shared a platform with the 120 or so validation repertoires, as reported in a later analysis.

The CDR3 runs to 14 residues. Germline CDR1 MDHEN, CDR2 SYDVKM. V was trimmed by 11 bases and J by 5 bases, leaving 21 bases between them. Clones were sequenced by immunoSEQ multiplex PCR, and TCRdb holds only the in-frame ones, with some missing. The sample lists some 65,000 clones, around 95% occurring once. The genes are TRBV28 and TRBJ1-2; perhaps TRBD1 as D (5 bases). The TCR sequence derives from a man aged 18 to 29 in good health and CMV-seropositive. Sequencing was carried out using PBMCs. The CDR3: CASSSGTGGYGYTF. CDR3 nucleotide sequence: TGTGCCTCCAGTAGTGGGACTGGAGGTTATGGCTACACCTTC.